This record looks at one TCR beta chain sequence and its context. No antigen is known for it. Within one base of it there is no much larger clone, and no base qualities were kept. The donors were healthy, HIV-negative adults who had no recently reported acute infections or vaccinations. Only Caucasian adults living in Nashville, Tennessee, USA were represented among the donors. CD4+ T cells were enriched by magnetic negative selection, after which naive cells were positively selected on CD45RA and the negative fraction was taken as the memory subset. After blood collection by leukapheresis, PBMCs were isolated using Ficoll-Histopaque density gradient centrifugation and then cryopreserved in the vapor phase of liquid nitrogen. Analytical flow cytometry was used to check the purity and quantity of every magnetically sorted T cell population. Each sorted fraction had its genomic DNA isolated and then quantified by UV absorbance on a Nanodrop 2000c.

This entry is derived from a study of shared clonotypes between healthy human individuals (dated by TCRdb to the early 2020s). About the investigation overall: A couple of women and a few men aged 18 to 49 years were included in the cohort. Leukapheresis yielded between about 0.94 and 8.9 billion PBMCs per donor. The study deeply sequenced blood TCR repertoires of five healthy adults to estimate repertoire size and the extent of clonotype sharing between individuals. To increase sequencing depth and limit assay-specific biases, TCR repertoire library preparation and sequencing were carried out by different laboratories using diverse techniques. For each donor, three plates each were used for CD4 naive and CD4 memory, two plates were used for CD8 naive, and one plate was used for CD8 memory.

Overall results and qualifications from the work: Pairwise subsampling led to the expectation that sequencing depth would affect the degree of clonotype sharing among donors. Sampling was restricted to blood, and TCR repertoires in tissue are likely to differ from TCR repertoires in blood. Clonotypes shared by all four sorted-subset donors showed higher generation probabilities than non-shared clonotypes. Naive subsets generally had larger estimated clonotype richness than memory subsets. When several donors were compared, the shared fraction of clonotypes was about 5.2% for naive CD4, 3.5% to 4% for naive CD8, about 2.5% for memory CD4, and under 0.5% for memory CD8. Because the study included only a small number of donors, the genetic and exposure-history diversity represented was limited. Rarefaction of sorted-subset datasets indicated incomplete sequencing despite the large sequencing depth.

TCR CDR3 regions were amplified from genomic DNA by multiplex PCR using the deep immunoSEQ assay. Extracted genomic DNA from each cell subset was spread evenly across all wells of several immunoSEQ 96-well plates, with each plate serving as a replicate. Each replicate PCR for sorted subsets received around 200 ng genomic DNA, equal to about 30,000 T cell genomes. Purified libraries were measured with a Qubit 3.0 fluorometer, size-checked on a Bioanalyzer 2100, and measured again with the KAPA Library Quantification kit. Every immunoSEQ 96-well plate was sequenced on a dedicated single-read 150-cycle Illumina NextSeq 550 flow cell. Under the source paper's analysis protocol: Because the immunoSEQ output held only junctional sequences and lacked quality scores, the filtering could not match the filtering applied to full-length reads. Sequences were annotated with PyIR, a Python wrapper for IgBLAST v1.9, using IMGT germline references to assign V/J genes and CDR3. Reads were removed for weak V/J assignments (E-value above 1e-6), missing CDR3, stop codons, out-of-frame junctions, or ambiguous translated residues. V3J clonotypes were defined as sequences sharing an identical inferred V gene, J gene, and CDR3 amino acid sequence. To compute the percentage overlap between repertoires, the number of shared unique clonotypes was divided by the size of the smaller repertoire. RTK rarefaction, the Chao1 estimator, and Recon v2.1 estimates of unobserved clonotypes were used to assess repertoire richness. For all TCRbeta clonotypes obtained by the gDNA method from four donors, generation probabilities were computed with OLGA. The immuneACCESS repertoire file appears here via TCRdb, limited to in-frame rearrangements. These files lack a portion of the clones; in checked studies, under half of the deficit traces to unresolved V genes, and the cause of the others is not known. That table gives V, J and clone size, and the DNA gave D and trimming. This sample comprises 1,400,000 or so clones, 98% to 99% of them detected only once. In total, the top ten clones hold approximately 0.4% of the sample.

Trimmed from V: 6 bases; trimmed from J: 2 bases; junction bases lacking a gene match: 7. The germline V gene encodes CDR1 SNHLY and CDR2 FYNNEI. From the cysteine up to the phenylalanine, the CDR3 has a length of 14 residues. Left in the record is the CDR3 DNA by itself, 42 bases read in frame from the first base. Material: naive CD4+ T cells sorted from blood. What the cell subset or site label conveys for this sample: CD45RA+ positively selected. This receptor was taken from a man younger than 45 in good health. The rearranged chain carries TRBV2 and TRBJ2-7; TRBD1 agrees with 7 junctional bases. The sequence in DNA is TGTGCCAGCAGCATAAGACAGGGCCCCTACGAGCAGTACTTC. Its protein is CASSIRQGPYEQYF.